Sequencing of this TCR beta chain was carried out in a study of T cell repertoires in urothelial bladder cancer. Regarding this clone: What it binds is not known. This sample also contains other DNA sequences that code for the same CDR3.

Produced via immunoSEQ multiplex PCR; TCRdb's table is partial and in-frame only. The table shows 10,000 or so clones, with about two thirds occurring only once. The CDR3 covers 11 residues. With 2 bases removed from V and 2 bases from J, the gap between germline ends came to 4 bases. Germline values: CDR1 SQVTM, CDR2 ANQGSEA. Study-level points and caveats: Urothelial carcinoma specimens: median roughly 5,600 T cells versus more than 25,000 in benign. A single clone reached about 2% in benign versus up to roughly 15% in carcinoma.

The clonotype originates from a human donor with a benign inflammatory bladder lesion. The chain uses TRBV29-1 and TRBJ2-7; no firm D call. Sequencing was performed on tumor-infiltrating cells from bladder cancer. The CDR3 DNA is TGCAGCGTTGAAAGCGCCTACGAGCAGTACTTC. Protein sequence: CSVESAYEQYF.